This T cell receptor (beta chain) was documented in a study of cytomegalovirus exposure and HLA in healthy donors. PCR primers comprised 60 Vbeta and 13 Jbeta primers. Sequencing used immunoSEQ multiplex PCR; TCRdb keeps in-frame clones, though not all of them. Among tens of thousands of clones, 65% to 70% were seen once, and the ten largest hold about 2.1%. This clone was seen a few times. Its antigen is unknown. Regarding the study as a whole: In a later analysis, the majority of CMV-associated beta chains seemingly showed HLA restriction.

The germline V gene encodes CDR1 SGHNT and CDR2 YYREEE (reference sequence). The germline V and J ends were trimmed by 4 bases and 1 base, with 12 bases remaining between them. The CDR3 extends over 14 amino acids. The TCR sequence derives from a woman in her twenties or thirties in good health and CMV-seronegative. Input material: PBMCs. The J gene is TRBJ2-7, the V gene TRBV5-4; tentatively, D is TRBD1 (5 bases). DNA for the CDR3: TGTGCCAGCAGCCCCCCGGACAATTCCTACGAGCAGTACTTC. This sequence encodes CASSPPDNSYEQYF.